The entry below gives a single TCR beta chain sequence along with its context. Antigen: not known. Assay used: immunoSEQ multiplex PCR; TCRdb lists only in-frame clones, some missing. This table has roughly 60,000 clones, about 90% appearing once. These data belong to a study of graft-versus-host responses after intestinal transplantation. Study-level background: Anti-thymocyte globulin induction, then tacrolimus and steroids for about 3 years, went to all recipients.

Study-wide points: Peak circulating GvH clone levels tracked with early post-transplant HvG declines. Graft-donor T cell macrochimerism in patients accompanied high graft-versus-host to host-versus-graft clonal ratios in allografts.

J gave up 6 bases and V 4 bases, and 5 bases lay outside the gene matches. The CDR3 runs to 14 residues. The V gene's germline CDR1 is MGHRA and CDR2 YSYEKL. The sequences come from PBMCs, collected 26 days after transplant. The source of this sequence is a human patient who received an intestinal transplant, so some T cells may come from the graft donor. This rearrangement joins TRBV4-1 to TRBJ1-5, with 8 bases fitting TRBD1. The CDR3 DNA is TGCGCCAGCAGCCTCCGACAGGGGAGTCAGCCCCAGCATTTT. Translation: CASSLRQGSQPQHF.